This TCR beta chain was documented in a study of blood T cell repertoires in COVID-19. Looking at the study overall: Sites in the United States, Italy and Spain provided acute and convalescent COVID-19 samples. PBMCs, B-cell-depleted T cells, or T cells provided the cDNA or gDNA that made up the material.

In the original analysis: Nucleated cell number was recorded as an estimate derived from reference gene primer amplification. Here immunoSEQ multiplex PCR was the method, and the copy in TCRdb shows in-frame clones only, minus some. The V and J calls and clone size come from that table; D and trimming were worked out from the DNA. The sample includes around 150,000 clones, around 90% seen only once; the top ten take about 2.8%. Germline CDR1 reads SGHRS; CDR2 reads YFSETQ. The CDR3 covers 18 residues. V lost 1 base, J lost 1 base, and 10 bases stayed unmatched. The sequence derives from a man aged 55 to 69 with acute or convalescent COVID-19. Material for sequencing was peripheral blood. This chain links TRBV5-1 with TRBJ2-1; TRBD1 matches at 8 bases. This CDR3 is CASSLRIRGHGSYNEQFF. In DNA, the CDR3 is TGCGCCAGCAGCTTGAGAATCAGGGGGCATGGTTCCTACAATGAGCAGTTCTTC. Combining the CDR3 with reference TRBV5-1 and TRBJ2-1 gives the whole variable domain KAGVTQTPRYLIKTRGQQVTLSCSPISGHRSVSWYQQTPGQGLQFLFEYFSETQRNKGNFPGRFSGRQFSNSRSEMNVSTLELGDSALYLCASSLRIRGHGSYNEQFFGPGTRLTVL.